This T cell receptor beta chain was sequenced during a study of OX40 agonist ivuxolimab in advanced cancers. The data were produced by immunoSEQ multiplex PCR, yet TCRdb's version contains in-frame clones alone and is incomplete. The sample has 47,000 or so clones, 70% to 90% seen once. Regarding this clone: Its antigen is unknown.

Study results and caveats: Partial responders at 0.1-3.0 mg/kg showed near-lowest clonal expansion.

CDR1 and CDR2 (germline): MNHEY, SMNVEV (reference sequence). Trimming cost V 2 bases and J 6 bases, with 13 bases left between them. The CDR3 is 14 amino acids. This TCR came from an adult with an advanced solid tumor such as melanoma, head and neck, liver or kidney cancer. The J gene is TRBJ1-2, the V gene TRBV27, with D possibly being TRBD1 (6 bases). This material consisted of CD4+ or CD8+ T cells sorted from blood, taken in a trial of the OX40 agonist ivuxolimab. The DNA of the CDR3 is TGTGCCAGCAGTTTAAGGGGGGCTAGGAATGGCTACACCTTC. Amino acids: CASSLRGARNGYTF.